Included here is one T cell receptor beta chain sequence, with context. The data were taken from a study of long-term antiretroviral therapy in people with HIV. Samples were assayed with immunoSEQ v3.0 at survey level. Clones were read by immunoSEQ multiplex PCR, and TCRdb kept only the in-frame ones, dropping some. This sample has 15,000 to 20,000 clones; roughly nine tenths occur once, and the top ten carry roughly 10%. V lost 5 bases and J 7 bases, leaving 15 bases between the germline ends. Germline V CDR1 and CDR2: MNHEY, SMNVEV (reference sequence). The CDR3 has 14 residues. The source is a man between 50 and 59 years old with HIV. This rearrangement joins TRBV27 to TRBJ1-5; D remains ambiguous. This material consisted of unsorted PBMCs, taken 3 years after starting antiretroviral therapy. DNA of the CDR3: TGTGCCAGCAGTCCGGACCGATACCTACAGCCCCAGCATTTT. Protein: CASSPDRYLQPQHF.